The text below deals with one T cell receptor beta chain. Its cognate antigen is unknown. Primers used in a second PCR of roughly 7 to 12 cycles were a sample-barcoded 5' primer and a J-beta primer mix. Each cDNA was tagged by a template-switch adaptor containing 12 random nucleotides. TCRdb independently ran MiXCR on the 5' RACE reads; one entry per CDR3 protein. The repertoire holds hundreds of thousands of distinct CDR3 sequences, just over 55% seen once, with under 30% in the top ten. The data derive from a study of blood T cells in healthy people across ages. Overall study results and limits: Estimates based on one million T cells were treated as lower bounds.

Losses at the gene ends were 4 bases for V and 2 bases for J; bases not matched to a gene: 10. This CDR3 comprises 16 residues. Germline loops: CDR1 SGHAT, CDR2 FQNNGV. The TCR sequence derives from a man aged 40-49 years in good health. The rearrangement links TRBV11-2 to TRBJ2-5; the match to TRBD2 covers 7 bases. Sequences were obtained from blood. The CDR3 sequence is CASSYLGGGLQETQYF. CDR3 nucleotide sequence: TGTGCCAGCAGCTACCTGGGGGGGGGGTTGCAAGAGACCCAGTACTTC.